The 7 T cell receptor beta chains below were found in one sample sequenced in a study of molecular identifiers for immune sequencing clone quantification (dated by TCRdb to 2017 to 2018). The library was produced with PCR. The listed sequencing device is NextSeq 500. The public sequencing data were trimmed at Q25 with fastp and processed into clonotypes with MiXCR by TCRdb, which kept only in-frame beta chains. Each entry is one CDR3 protein sequence, shown with its most common DNA and genes. In all, the sample holds hundreds of thousands of distinct CDR3 sequences, and about 25% of those were seen once. Jointly, the top ten make up 0.7% to 0.95% of the sample. What was sequenced was naive CD8+ T cells from blood, with Jurkat cell RNA spiked in. In light of the paper, this sample's cell subset or site label describes: FACS-sorted CD8+CD4-CCR7+CD45RA+ naive T cells. The receptors were sampled from a human donor in good health. Some libraries in this study had Jurkat cell RNA spiked in.

To note about this clonotype: A single base separates this from a much larger clone, so it may be a read error. CDR3 DNA sequence: TGTGCCAACAGCATCTCAGAGTTCAATCAGCCCCAGCATTTT. Protein sequence: CANSISEFNQPQHF. The chain couples TRBV7-9 to TRBJ1-5; D unclear. The germline gives CDR1 SEHNR, CDR2 FQNEAQ (reference sequence). CDR3 length: 14 residues.

This clonotype was seen many times. This sequence joins TRBV23-1 and TRBJ2-5; D is uncertain. TRBV23-1 carries the ORF label, with uncertain function. This CDR3 region has 11 residues. The V gene lost 2 bases and the J gene lost 4 bases, with 2 bases spanning the gap. The CDR3 nucleotides are TGCGCCAGCAGTCAAAGAGAGACCCAGTACTTC. This codes for CASSQRETQYF.

For this clonotype: Since a much larger clone is just one base distant, this may be a read error. The chain links TRBV9 to TRBJ1-6; 9 bases match TRBD1. Germline CDR1 and CDR2: SGDLS and YYNGEE. Trimming at V came to 3 bases and at J to 8 bases, leaving 0 bases not matched to a gene. The CDR3 runs to 13 residues. The DNA of the CDR3 is TGTGCCAGCAGCGGACAGGGGGATTCACCCCTCCACTTT. Protein product: CASSGQGDSPLHF.

A few counts support this clonotype. The gene calls are TRBV20-1 and TRBJ2-7, with D hard to call. The CDR3 loop spans 11 amino acids. Trimming stripped 1 base from V and 3 bases from J, with 4 bases between. CDR1 and CDR2 from the germline V gene are DFQATT and SNEGSKA (reference sequence). CDR3 nucleotide sequence: TGCAGTGCTAGAGTATTCTACGAGCAGTACTTC. This gives the protein CSARVFYEQYF.

This clonotype was counted a few times. V and J are TRBV19 and TRBJ2-3, with 10 nucleotides matching TRBD2. This CDR3 is 17 amino acids long. CDR1 and CDR2 from the germline V gene are LNHDA and SQIVND (reference sequence). The trim removed 1 base at V and 6 bases at J, leaving 10 bases unmatched. CDR3: CASSIASGGLSPDTQYF. The DNA for the CDR3 is TGTGCCAGTAGTATAGCTAGCGGGGGCCTTTCCCCGGATACGCAGTATTTT. The full variable domain, rest sourced from reference TRBV19 and TRBJ2-3, is DGGITQSPKYLFRKEGQNVTLSCEQNLNHDAMYWYRQDPGQGLRLIYYSQIVNDFQKGDIAEGYSVSREKKESFPLTVTSAQKNPTAFYLCASSIASGGLSPDTQYFGPGTRLTVL.

Comments on this clonotype: It may be a read error: a sequence one base away is much more abundant. V usage is TRBV4-3 and J usage is TRBJ1-3; D unresolved. The CDR3 is 16 amino acids. CDR1 LGHNA and CDR2 YSLEER come from the germline V gene. CDR3 coding DNA: TGCGCCAGCAGCCAAGATTATCAGGACTCTGGAAACACCATATGTTTT. This codes for CASSQDYQDSGNTICF.

In this sample, this clonotype turned up many times. The chain is built from TRBV20-1 and TRBJ2-7; 8 nucleotides align to TRBD1. Germline V gives CDR1 DFQATT, CDR2 SNEGSKA (reference sequence). The CDR3 contains 17 residues. With V trimmed by 0 bases and J by 4 bases, 14 bases remained unmatched. DNA for the CDR3: TGCAGTGCTAGAGATCTGTACTCCCGGGACAGGTCTTACGAGCAGTACTTC. This gives the protein CSARDLYSRDRSYEQYF.